The 28 T cell receptor beta chains listed next were all sequenced from one sample in a study of Ad26.COV2.S vaccination and SARS-CoV-2 variants. Noted treatment: roughly 18 received Ad26.COV2.S at low or high dose, single or two shots; about 5 received placebo; per-sample allocation not given. At day 63 after the first vaccine or placebo injection, samples were drawn. Assay used: immunoSEQ multiplex PCR; TCRdb lists only in-frame clones, some missing. This table has 350,000 to 400,000 clones, approximately 89% appearing once. The sample in question was peripheral blood, obtained in a trial of Ad26.COV2.S vaccine versus placebo. These receptors were collected from a person between 18 and 65 years old who received the Ad26.COV2.S COVID-19 vaccine or a placebo.

A few counts support this clone. V gene TRBV5-4 combines with J gene TRBJ1-2; the D is unclear. Trimming cost V 0 bases and J 4 bases, with 13 bases left between them. The CDR3 consists of 15 residues. Germline values: CDR1 SGHNT, CDR2 YYREEE (reference sequence). CDR3 bases: TGTGCCAGCAGCTTGGTATCTCGAGGAGGCTATGGCTACACCTTC. Translation: CASSLVSRGGYGYTF. Supplemented by reference TRBV5-4 and TRBJ1-2, the full variable domain reads ETGVTQSPTHLIKTRGQQVTLRCSSQSGHNTVSWYQQALGQGPQFIFQYYREEENGRGNFPPRFSGLQFPNYSSELNVNALELDDSALYLCASSLVSRGGYGYTFGSGTRLTVV.

The V and J genes are TRBV6-5 and TRBJ1-2, with D possibly being TRBD1 (6 bases). This CDR3 has 12 residues. Trimming shortened V by 9 bases and J by 8 bases, and 16 bases separated the two germline ends. Germline values: CDR1 MNHEY, CDR2 SVGAGI. CDR3 in DNA: TGTGCCAGTCGGGGGGGGGCTTACGGCTACACCTTC. This encodes CASRGGAYGYTF.

The V and J genes are TRBV28 and TRBJ2-2; no clear D. The CDR3 has 13 residues. Looked up from germline, CDR1 is MDHEN and CDR2 is SYDVKM. With 3 bases removed from V and 0 bases from J, the gap between germline ends came to 2 bases. CDR3 protein: CASSFANTGELFF. As DNA, the CDR3 is TGTGCCAGCAGTTTCGCGAACACCGGGGAGCTGTTTTTT.

The chain uses TRBV6-6 and TRBJ1-5, with 7 bases lining up with TRBD1. Trimming removed 5 bases from V and 7 bases from J; junction bases left unmatched: 8. The CDR3 runs to 14 residues. From germline, CDR1 is MNHNY and CDR2 SVGAGI (reference sequence). In DNA form, the CDR3 reads TGTGCCAGCAGTCCAGGGGGATCTGGGCAGCCCCAGCATTTT. It codes for CASSPGGSGQPQHF.

This clone was observed once. The chain couples TRBV7-9 to TRBJ1-4; D is unresolved. Germline V lookup: CDR1 SEHNR, CDR2 FQNEAQ (reference sequence). The CDR3 is 13 amino acids. Trimming shortened V by 5 bases and J by 6 bases, and 10 bases separated the two germline ends. CDR3 DNA sequence: TGTGCCAGCAGCAGGGATAGATATGAAAAACTGTTTTTT. Translated: CASSRDRYEKLFF.

The V and J genes are TRBV4-3 and TRBJ2-2; 14 nucleotides line up with TRBD2. The germline CDR1 and CDR2 sequences are LGHNA and YSLEER. The CDR3 covers 16 residues. The V and J ends lost 4 bases and 7 bases, in that order; junction bases with no gene match: 5. The CDR3 here is CASSLGTSGRIGELFF. The CDR3 DNA reads TGCGCCAGCAGCCTAGGGACTAGCGGGAGAATCGGGGAGCTGTTTTTT.

The chain couples TRBV28 to TRBJ1-2; a weak D match, TRBD1 (5 bases). The germline CDR1 and CDR2 sequences are MDHEN and SYDVKM. Trimming shortened V by 2 bases and J by 6 bases, and 10 bases separated the two germline ends. This CDR3 comprises 13 residues. CDR3 region: CASSLLGRNGYTF. The CDR3 DNA reads as TGTGCCAGCAGTTTACTGGGGCGAAATGGCTACACCTTC.

Only a few counts were recorded for this clone. The chain couples TRBV7-2 to TRBJ1-5, with D maybe TRBD1 (6 bases). Trimming took 5 bases from V and 2 from J, leaving 13 bases between them. This CDR3 spans 15 amino acids. Germline CDR1 reads SGHTA; CDR2 reads FQGNSA. CDR3 sequence reads: CASSMLWTGNQPQHF. Written as DNA, the CDR3 is TGTGCCAGCAGCATGCTCTGGACAGGCAATCAGCCCCAGCATTTT.

The V and J genes are TRBV3-1 (or the pseudogene TRBV3-2) and TRBJ1-4, with D possibly TRBD1 on 5 matching bases. Germline V gene data show CDR1 as LGHDT and CDR2 as YNNKEL (reference sequence). V was clipped by 4 bases and J by 6 bases, with 21 bases between them. The CDR3 runs to 17 residues. In nucleotides, the CDR3 is TGTGCCAGCAGCCCATCCTCAGGGTTGACCCAGGATGAAAAACTGTTTTTT. Its protein is CASSPSSGLTQDEKLFF.

With regard to this clone: Its ends do not fully match the called genes, so a read error is possible. The chain carries TRBV27 and TRBJ2-3; 9 bases match TRBD2. Per germline, CDR1 MNHEY and CDR2 SMNVEV (reference sequence). This CDR3 comprises 14 residues. In DNA, the CDR3 is TGTGCCAGCAGTATGCTAGCGGGATTAGATAAGCAGTATTTT. It yields the protein CASSMLAGLDKQYF.

The chain carries TRBV10-3 and TRBJ2-2; 7 bases agree with TRBD2. This CDR3 comprises 14 residues. Germline V lookup: CDR1 ENHRY, CDR2 SYGVKD. V shed 11 bases and J 4 bases; nucleotides not matched to a gene: 10. CDR3 DNA sequence: TGTGCCGGGTCTACGGGAGGTAGCACCGGGGAGCTGTTTTTT. Translating it yields CAGSTGGSTGELFF.

This clone was seen many times. The V gene is TRBV7-8, the J gene TRBJ2-1; D ambiguous. Germline V gives CDR1 SGHVS, CDR2 FQNEAQ. The CDR3 spans 13 residues. Trimming took off 2 bases at V and 8 bases at J, with 10 bases between the two ends. The CDR3 loop is CASSLPRRDEQFF. CDR3 in DNA: TGTGCCAGCAGCTTACCCAGGCGCGATGAGCAGTTCTTC.

The CDR3 DNA follows: TGTGCCAGCAGCTCGACAGGGTACCAAGAGACCCAGTACTTC. Translating it yields CASSSTGYQETQYF. V usage is TRBV5-5 and J usage is TRBJ2-5; TRBD1 aligns across 7 bases. V gave up 3 bases and J gave up 0 bases; unmatched junction bases: 2. CDR3 length: 14 residues. Germline lookup yields CDR1 SGHKS and CDR2 YYEKEE (reference sequence).

The V call is TRBV5-1, the J call TRBJ2-7; 7 bases are a match to TRBD2. The trim removed 4 bases at V and 7 bases at J, leaving 5 bases unmatched. The CDR3 is made up of 12 amino acids. Germline V gene sequence: CDR1 SGHRS, CDR2 YFSETQ. In nucleotides, the CDR3 is TGCGCCAGCAGCCAGGGCGGGGGAGAGCAGTACTTC. Protein: CASSQGGGEQYF. Complete variable domain (other parts from reference TRBV5-1 and TRBJ2-7): KAGVTQTPRYLIKTRGQQVTLSCSPISGHRSVSWYQQTPGQGLQFLFEYFSETQRNKGNFPGRFSGRQFSNSRSEMNVSTLELGDSALYLCASSQGGGEQYFGPGTRLTVT.

The table lists this clone with a few counts. The chain combines TRBV28 with TRBJ2-7, with 10 bases identical to TRBD1. This CDR3 has 16 amino acids. Germline V lookup: CDR1 MDHEN, CDR2 SYDVKM. J gave up 6 bases and V 3 bases, and 11 bases lay outside the gene matches. For the CDR3, the DNA is TGTGCCAGCAGTTTGAGAGGACAGGGGGGGTCAGGCGAGCAGTACTTC. Protein product: CASSLRGQGGSGEQYF. Together with reference TRBV28 and TRBJ2-7, the CDR3 gives the full variable domain: DVKVTQSSRYLVKRTGEKVFLECVQDMDHENMFWYRQDPGLGLRLIYFSYDVKMKEKGDIPEGYSVSREKKERFSLILESASTNQTSMYLCASSLRGQGGSGEQYFGPGTRLTVT.

The genes are TRBV5-5 and TRBJ2-2; 13 positions match TRBD2. The V segment lost 4 bases and the J segment 4 bases; nucleotides outside the gene matches: 4. The germline V gene has CDR1 SGHKS and CDR2 YYEKEE (reference sequence). The CDR3 runs to 16 residues. The CDR3 DNA reads as TGTGCCAGCAGCGGACTAGCGGGAGATGGCACCGGGGAGCTGTTTTTT. Protein sequence: CASSGLAGDGTGELFF.

The chain has TRBV6-5 and TRBJ2-7; the D is unclear. Trimming pared 5 bases from V and 4 bases from J, leaving 9 bases between. Germline V CDR1 and CDR2: MNHEY, SVGAGI. CDR3 size: 12 residues. DNA for the CDR3: TGTGCCAGCAGTCCCCCCTTTTACGAGCAGTACTTC. It yields the protein CASSPPFYEQYF.

The chain carries TRBV28 and TRBJ1-4; D is uncertain. Germline V CDR1 and CDR2: MDHEN, SYDVKM. This CDR3 is 12 amino acids long. With 2 bases removed from V and 8 bases from J, the gap between germline ends came to 6 bases. CDR3 loop: CASSLEREKLFF. The CDR3 DNA reads TGTGCCAGCAGTTTAGAGCGGGAAAAACTGTTTTTT.

This sequence joins TRBV6-5 and TRBJ1-4; no clear D. The V gene's germline CDR1 is MNHEY and CDR2 SVGAGI. V was shortened by 7 bases and J by 2 bases, with 11 bases between the two germline ends. This CDR3 is 14 amino acids long. For the CDR3, the DNA is TGTGCCAGCAAGGCGGGAGCCACTAATGAAAAACTGTTTTTT. This gives the protein CASKAGATNEKLFF.

CDR3 coding DNA: TGTGCCACCAGCGCCGGTTGGGGACCCGGGGAGCTGTTTTTT. Its translation: CATSAGWGPGELFF. The genes are TRBV15 and TRBJ2-2, with D tentatively TRBD1 or TRBD2 (5 bases each). The CDR3 extends over 14 amino acids. Trimming cost V 5 bases and J 6 bases, with 13 bases left between them. Germline V gene lookup returns CDR1 LNHNV and CDR2 YYDKDF (reference sequence).

The chain couples TRBV5-6 to TRBJ1-4; weak D call: TRBD1 (5 bases). Germline assignment: CDR1 SGHDT and CDR2 YYEEEE. CDR3 size: 14 residues. The V gene lost 4 bases and the J gene lost 8 bases, with 15 bases spanning the gap. CDR3 DNA sequence: TGTGCCAGCAGCCGGGGGAGGGCCAGCGAAAAACTGTTTTTT. This sequence encodes CASSRGRASEKLFF.

The rearrangement joins TRBV19 to TRBJ2-2, with TRBD1 matching 8 bases. The trim removed 10 bases at V and 1 base at J, leaving 8 bases unmatched. The length of the CDR3 is 15 residues. Germline CDR1 is LNHDA and CDR2 is SQIVND (reference sequence). The CDR3: CAIRTGKGNTGELFF. CDR3 nucleotide sequence: TGTGCCATACGGACAGGGAAAGGGAACACCGGGGAGCTGTTTTTT.

The CDR3 DNA sequence: TGTGCCAGTAGTATATTTCAGGGGGCTTCCTACGAGCAGTACTTC. Translating it yields CASSIFQGASYEQYF. This chain links TRBV19 with TRBJ2-7; 8 positions agree with TRBD1. Trimming at V came to 2 bases and at J to 1 base, leaving 4 bases not matched to a gene. The CDR3 extends over 15 amino acids. Germline V gene data show CDR1 as LNHDA and CDR2 as SQIVND (reference sequence).

The J gene is TRBJ1-1, the V gene TRBV5-1; 9 bases align to TRBD1. With 4 bases clipped from V and 5 bases from J, the junction kept 6 bases outside the gene matches. Per the germline V gene, CDR1 is SGHRS and CDR2 is YFSETQ. The CDR3 is made up of 14 amino acids. The CDR3 loop is CASSQQGALTEAFF. CDR3 sequence (DNA): TGCGCCAGCAGCCAACAGGGGGCTCTGACTGAAGCTTTCTTT.

The chain is built from TRBV6-5 and TRBJ1-2; D possibly corresponds to TRBD1 (6 bases). Germline loops: CDR1 MNHEY, CDR2 SVGAGI. The CDR3 contains 13 residues. V lost 8 bases and J 0 bases, leaving 10 bases between the germline ends. CDR3 nucleotides: TGTGCCAGCGCGGACAGAGCTAACTATGGCTACACCTTC. This gives the protein CASADRANYGYTF.

The gene calls are TRBV7-9 and TRBJ2-5; possibly TRBD1 for D (6 bases). This CDR3 spans 13 amino acids. The V and J ends lost 5 bases and 1 base respectively, with 8 bases between them. In germline, CDR1 is SEHNR, CDR2 FQNEAQ (reference sequence). The CDR3 nucleotides read TGTGCCAGCAGCCCGGACAGCCAAGAGACCCAGTACTTC. Its protein product is CASSPDSQETQYF.

This sequence joins TRBV7-2 and TRBJ1-5; no clear D. The V gene lost 5 bases and the J gene lost 11 bases, with 13 bases spanning the gap. The CDR3 is 12 residues long. Germline CDR1 SGHTA, CDR2 FQGNSA. The CDR3 spells CASSQPGKTQHF. CDR3 nucleotides: TGTGCCAGCAGCCAACCGGGCAAGACCCAGCATTTT.

This clone was counted only a few times. The CDR3 loop is CASSDSPLYSPLHF. The CDR3, as DNA: TGTGCCAGCAGTGACAGCCCTCTATATTCACCCCTCCACTTT. V is TRBV27 and J is TRBJ1-6, with D tentatively TRBD1 (5 bases). The CDR3 covers 14 residues. Germline V gene lookup returns CDR1 MNHEY and CDR2 SMNVEV (reference sequence). V lost 5 bases and J 8 bases, leaving 13 bases between the germline ends.